This T cell receptor beta chain is from a study of blood T cell repertoires in COVID-19 (dated by TCRdb to about 2020). Notes on the research overall: The collaborator samples originated in the United States, Italy and Spain and spanned the acute and convalescent phases of COVID-19. The material from the prospective study consisted of cDNA or gDNA derived from T cells, B-cell-depleted T cells, or PBMCs. The dataset comprised deeply sampled blood TCRbeta repertoires from subjects exposed to, actively infected with, or recovered from COVID-19. The repertoires were released in a freely available public database meant as a resource for research on the immune response to SARS-CoV-2. Samples came from the ongoing ImmuneRACE study (first 160 participants) plus 1,254 subjects from 6 global collaborators. A de-identified subject ID, COVID-19 status, age in years and sex were almost always included in the sample metadata. Where HLA class I and class II types were available, the types were taken from metadata supplied by the sample provider, not from assay-based typing.

Many counts were recorded for this clone. Its antigen is unknown. One base away there is no much larger clone; base qualities are not given. Overall study outcomes, separate from this receptor: The amount of clinical and demographic metadata varied by source and participant and was provided uncurated.

TCRbeta CDR3 regions were amplified from genomic DNA using the immunoSEQ Assay, a bias-controlled multiplex PCR. Per the authors' processing: Nucleated cell counts per sample were estimated from amplification of reference gene primers within the assay. Sequence reads were collapsed and filtered to measure the absolute abundance of every unique TCRbeta CDR3 rearrangement. For each sample, productive Simpson clonality was calculated as the square root of Simpson's diversity index over productive rearrangements. In its TCRdb copy, this immuneACCESS table keeps in-frame sequences only and misses some clones. Where compared with another copy, unresolved V genes explain less than half of these, and the others have no known cause. For V, J and clone size, that table is used; D and trimming come from the DNA. This sample comprises 200,000 or so clones, 70% to 90% of them detected only once. Over 15% of the sample lies in the top ten.

At one collaborating source in Seattle, patients were enrolled during active infection and were followed longitudinally through the course of disease. Each collaborating institution followed its own protocols to collect whole blood in K2EDTA tubes. For TCRbeta analysis, collaborators shipped samples as frozen whole blood, isolated PBMCs, or DNA extracted from either of those sample types. From its cysteine to its phenylalanine, the CDR3 spans 13 amino acids. Of the read, only the CDR3 DNA is kept; its 39 bases are in frame from base 1. CDR1 and CDR2 (SNHLY, FYNNEI) derive from the germline V gene. Trimming takes 4 bases from V and 5 bases from J, and the germline ends sit 9 bases apart.

The chain is encoded by TRBV2 joined to TRBJ1-5; TRBD1 is possibly the D segment (6 matching bases). The sample was peripheral blood. This clonotype was obtained from a man aged 45-65 years with COVID-19, enrolled during active disease. The CDR3 has the sequence CASSAGVHQPQHF. The nucleotide sequence reads as follows: TGTGCCAGCAGTGCAGGGGTACATCAGCCCCAGCATTTT.